This T cell receptor beta chain was sequenced in a study of blood T cell repertoires in COVID-19. The CDR3 extends over 15 amino acids. Looked up from germline, CDR1 is MNHEY and CDR2 is SVGAGI. V lost 2 bases to trimming and J lost 3 bases; unmatched junction nucleotides: 5. Using immunoSEQ multiplex PCR, the repertoire was profiled, and TCRdb retains in-frame clones only, with some absent. The sample comprises around 95,000 clones, approximately 80% of which are singletons, and roughly 29% rests with the top ten. Sequencing was done on a sample of peripheral blood. The chain recombines TRBV6-5 with TRBJ2-7, with 9 bases aligning to TRBD1. This receptor was identified in a man aged 65 to 85 with active or convalescent COVID-19. As DNA, the CDR3 is TGTGCCAGCAGTTACCCGGACAGGGGCATCTACGAGCAGTACTTC. This codes for CASSYPDRGIYEQYF.